These T cell receptor beta chains were read from a single sample in a study of cytomegalovirus exposure and HLA in healthy donors. Assay used: immunoSEQ multiplex PCR; TCRdb lists only in-frame clones, some missing. Altogether under 150,000 clones are present, about four fifths being singletons, with the ten largest covering approximately 2.4%. The specimen was PBMCs. All receptors come from a male donor in good health and CMV-seronegative. Each CDR3 is given with its conserved first and last residue. A D gene is named only where the DNA matches it firmly. Rows give clone size only sometimes, using once, few, many, or a class for an expanded clone.

clone_size: once; v_call: TRBV6-5; j_call: TRBJ1-1; cdr3_length: 13; d_call: .; cdr3_nt: TGTGCCAGCAGCCGCGATGGTGACACTGAAGCTTTCTTT; cdr3_aa: CASSRDGDTEAFF
clone_size: .; v_call: TRBV4-2; j_call: TRBJ1-1; cdr3_length: 15; d_call: .; cdr3_nt: TGTGCCAGCAGCCAAGATTCCCCGGGGGGCACTGAAGCTTTCTTT; cdr3_aa: CASSQDSPGGTEAFF
clone_size: .; v_call: TRBV4-2; j_call: TRBJ2-1; cdr3_length: 15; d_call: TRBD1; cdr3_nt: TGTGCCAGCAGCCCTGGACAGGCCCCTGTCAATGAGCAGTTCTTC; cdr3_aa: CASSPGQAPVNEQFF
clone_size: .; v_call: TRBV5-1; j_call: TRBJ2-5; cdr3_length: 15; d_call: TRBD1; cdr3_nt: TGCGCCAGCAGCTTGGTGGGGACAGGGGAAGAGACCCAGTACTTC; cdr3_aa: CASSLVGTGEETQYF
clone_size: few; v_call: TRBV7-9; j_call: TRBJ2-7; cdr3_length: 15; d_call: .; cdr3_nt: TGTGCCAGCAGCTTCGGGGACACCCCGGTTGGGGAGCAGTACTTC; cdr3_aa: CASSFGDTPVGEQYF
clone_size: few; v_call: TRBV5-4; j_call: TRBJ1-1; cdr3_length: 13; d_call: .; cdr3_nt: TGTGCCAGCAGGCAGGACAGGAACACTGAAGCTTTCTTT; cdr3_aa: CASRQDRNTEAFF
clone_size: .; v_call: TRBV19; j_call: TRBJ1-5; cdr3_length: 14; d_call: .; cdr3_nt: TGTGCCAGTAGTACCGACAGGTTGAGCCAGCCCCAGCATTTT; cdr3_aa: CASSTDRLSQPQHF
clone_size: .; v_call: TRBV29-1; j_call: TRBJ1-1; cdr3_length: 14; d_call: TRBD1; cdr3_nt: TGCAGCGTCACTAAGACAGGGGAGGACACTGAAGCTTTCTTT; cdr3_aa: CSVTKTGEDTEAFF
clone_size: once; v_call: TRBV30; j_call: TRBJ2-7; cdr3_length: 11; d_call: .; cdr3_nt: TGTGCCTGCGGGCAGGGCTACGAGCAGTACTTC; cdr3_aa: CACGQGYEQYF
clone_size: .; v_call: TRBV9; j_call: TRBJ2-7; cdr3_length: 15; d_call: .; cdr3_nt: TGTGCCAGCAGCGACGCCGCAGGGGCAAACTACGAGCAGTACTTC; cdr3_aa: CASSDAAGANYEQYF
clone_size: .; v_call: TRBV5-1; j_call: TRBJ2-2; cdr3_length: 15; d_call: TRBD1; cdr3_nt: TGCGCCAGCAGCACTAACACAGGGGACACCGGGGAGCTGTTTTTT; cdr3_aa: CASSTNTGDTGELFF
clone_size: .; v_call: TRBV19; j_call: TRBJ2-7; cdr3_length: 15; d_call: TRBD2; cdr3_nt: TGTGCCAGTGGGCCTTTAGCGGGAGGAGTAGCCGAGCAGTACTTC; cdr3_aa: CASGPLAGGVAEQYF
clone_size: once; v_call: TRBV2; j_call: TRBJ2-7; cdr3_length: 14; d_call: TRBD1; cdr3_nt: TGTGCCAGCAAAGTCGAACAGGGGGCTGGCGAGCAGTACTTC; cdr3_aa: CASKVEQGAGEQYF